The 31 T cell receptor beta chains listed next were all sequenced from one sample in a study of T cell repertoires in cytomegalovirus infection. TCRdb fed the reads into MiXCR, producing one record per CDR3 protein. The data show hundreds of thousands of distinct CDR3 sequences, 15% to 20% seen once. The source material was PBMCs. Receptors originate from a human donor in good health (CMV status not recorded). Some clones in this sample may be carry-over from other donors' samples.

This clonotype was observed many times. This chain uses TRBV27 with TRBJ2-7; 7 bases map to TRBD1. The V gene's germline CDR1 is MNHEY and CDR2 SMNVEV (reference sequence). The CDR3 sequence is 14 residues long. The V gene end was trimmed by 6 bases and the J gene end by 3 bases; junction bases not matched to a gene: 8. The CDR3 sequence is CASRPGQKYYEQYF. The CDR3 DNA reads as TGTGCCAGCAGGCCGGGACAGAAGTACTACGAGCAGTACTTC.

Note on this clonotype: Sequence at one end of the junction differs from germline and may be a read error. The chain joins TRBV28 to TRBJ2-7, with 8 bases fitting TRBD1. The CDR3 length is 14 residues. CDR1 and CDR2 (germline): MDHEN, SYDVKM. CDR3 amino acids: CASSLWTGMDEQYF. CDR3 in DNA: TGTGCCAGCAGTCTATGGACAGGGATGGACGAGCAGTACTTC.

This clonotype was seen only a few times. V gene TRBV7-4 combines with J gene TRBJ2-7; 7 bases align to TRBD1. The germline V gene has CDR1 SGHVT and CDR2 SQSDAQ. The CDR3 length is 13 residues. After removal of 6 bases from V and 4 bases from J, the junction contained 6 bases not matched to a gene. The CDR3 here is CASRPGQRYEQYF. In nucleotides, the CDR3 is TGTGCCAGCAGACCGGGACAGAGATACGAGCAGTACTTC.

This clonotype was counted only a few times. The rearrangement joins TRBV29-1 to TRBJ1-2, with D possibly matching TRBD1 (5 bases). Trimming took 4 bases from V and 2 from J, leaving 11 bases between them. Germline V gives CDR1 SQVTM, CDR2 ANQGSEA. This CDR3 is built from 13 residues. The CDR3 DNA sequence: TGCAGCGTTGGGGGGACGGGAAACTATGGCTACACCTTC. It encodes CSVGGTGNYGYTF.

This clonotype was counted at least ten times. The gene calls are TRBV12-3 or TRBV12-4 and TRBJ1-2; D uncertain. The length of the CDR3 is 16 residues. Trimming shortened V by 5 bases and J by 3 bases, and 19 bases separated the two germline ends. CDR3 sequence reads: CASSTLGLWGDYGYTF. The CDR3 DNA follows: TGTGCCAGCAGTACCCTCGGGTTGTGGGGAGACTATGGCTACACCTTC.

This sequence joins TRBV12-3 or TRBV12-4 and TRBJ1-1; no firm D call. Trimming cost V 2 bases and J 8 bases, with 6 bases left between them. The CDR3 loop spans 11 amino acids. The CDR3 sequence: CASSLIGEAFF. The DNA of the CDR3 is TGTGCCAGCAGTTTAATAGGGGAAGCTTTCTTT.

V is TRBV18 and J is TRBJ1-5, with 12 bases aligning to TRBD1. V lost 9 bases, J lost 1 base, and 13 bases stayed unmatched. From germline, CDR1 is KGHSH and CDR2 LQKENI. This CDR3 region has 18 residues. Written as DNA, the CDR3 is TGTGCCAGTTCGACCGGGACAGGGGGCCTTTCGAGCAATCAGCCCCAGCATTTT. Its protein is CASSTGTGGLSSNQPQHF.

The gene calls are TRBV12-3 or TRBV12-4 and TRBJ2-7; TRBD1 matches 7 bases. V lost 6 bases, J lost 5 bases, and 10 bases stayed unmatched. The CDR3 consists of 14 residues. The DNA of the CDR3 is TGTGCCAGCAGGTGGGGGACAGAAGGACACGAGCAGTACTTC. It encodes CASRWGTEGHEQYF.

This clonotype was detected a few times. The chain links TRBV7-9 to TRBJ2-1; maybe TRBD1 (6 bases). Germline values: CDR1 SEHNR, CDR2 FQNEAQ (reference sequence). With 5 bases removed from V and 3 bases from J, the gap between germline ends came to 17 bases. The CDR3 consists of 16 residues. The CDR3 spells CASSPRTVELYNEQFF. The CDR3 nucleotides are TGTGCCAGCAGCCCTAGGACAGTTGAGCTCTACAATGAGCAGTTCTTC.

This clonotype showed up many times. This rearrangement joins TRBV6-1 to TRBJ1-1; D perhaps matches TRBD1 (6 bases). V was cut by 7 bases and J by 2 bases, with 11 bases left in between. The CDR3 consists of 13 residues. Germline CDR1 reads MNHNS; CDR2 reads SASEGT. CDR3 coding DNA: TGTGCCAGCACTGTGGGGGCCAACACTGAAGCTTTCTTT. Protein sequence: CASTVGANTEAFF.

This clonotype occurred many times. The CDR3 nucleotides read TGTGCCAGCAGCGGCGACAGAGCTCCCTACGAGCAGTACTTC. This sequence encodes CASSGDRAPYEQYF. The rearrangement links TRBV7-2 to TRBJ2-7, with D possibly being TRBD1 (5 bases). Germline CDR1 is SGHTA and CDR2 is FQGNSA. This CDR3 spans 14 amino acids. The V end lost 5 bases, the J end lost 2 bases, and 13 bases lay between the germline ends.

The chain links TRBV5-4 to TRBJ2-7; a weak D match, TRBD2 (6 bases). V lost 4 bases and J 4 bases, leaving 12 bases between the germline ends. Germline lookup yields CDR1 SGHNT and CDR2 YYREEE (reference sequence). CDR3 length: 13 residues. The CDR3 nucleotides are TGTGCCAGCAGCACCGGGAGTCAATACGAGCAGTACTTC. Its protein is CASSTGSQYEQYF.

This clonotype has ten or more counts. The chain uses TRBV7-2 and TRBJ1-5; no definite D call. The CDR3 spans 13 residues. Germline V gene lookup returns CDR1 SGHTA and CDR2 FQGNSA. Deletions cut 1 base from V and 8 bases from J, with 9 bases between. The CDR3 protein is CASSLERRKPQHF. CDR3 sequence (DNA): TGTGCCAGCAGCTTAGAGAGGCGAAAGCCCCAGCATTTT.

This clonotype has only one observation. A read error may explain this, as a much larger clone is one base away. V usage is TRBV19 and J usage is TRBJ1-5; 11 bases line up with TRBD1. V was pared by 7 bases and J by 2 bases, with 4 bases of the junction left unmatched. CDR1 is LNHDA and CDR2 is SQIVND in the germline V gene (reference sequence). This CDR3 has 15 amino acids. The CDR3 spells CASIKDRGRNQPQHF. The CDR3 DNA follows: TGTGCCAGTATAAAGGACAGGGGGCGCAATCAGCCCCAGCATTTT.

In this sample, this clonotype turned up many times. The V gene is TRBV7-2, the J gene TRBJ1-4, with a tentative D call TRBD1 (5 bases). Trimming left V 4 bases short and J 7 bases short, with 16 bases between. The CDR3 is made up of 15 amino acids. Germline V CDR1 and CDR2: SGHTA, FQGNSA. The CDR3 spells CASSYLTAGSEKLFF. The CDR3 coding sequence is TGTGCCAGCAGCTACCTGACAGCCGGGTCTGAAAAACTGTTTTTT.

The chain combines TRBV6-5 with TRBJ2-2, with 11 bases matching TRBD2. The germline V gene has CDR1 MNHEY and CDR2 SVGAGI. The V segment lost 4 bases and the J segment 4 bases; nucleotides outside the gene matches: 17. The CDR3 extends over 20 amino acids. This CDR3 is CASSFVQGARLAGSTGELFF. CDR3 coding DNA: TGTGCCAGCAGTTTCGTACAGGGGGCGCGACTAGCGGGGTCCACCGGGGAGCTGTTTTTT.

This clonotype was seen more than once but under ten times. This chain links TRBV19 with TRBJ1-2, with 9 bases identical to TRBD1. J was trimmed by 6 bases and V by 4 bases; bases with no gene match: 15. This CDR3 contains 17 residues. Germline-derived CDR1 and CDR2 are LNHDA and SQIVND (reference sequence). The CDR3 protein is CASSSYRGRGNEHGYTF. The DNA for the CDR3 is TGTGCCAGTAGTAGCTACAGGGGGCGCGGCAACGAGCATGGCTACACCTTC.

With regard to this clonotype: Just one base apart from a much larger clone, this may be a read error. The CDR3 carries no conserved terminal phenylalanine or tryptophan, so it likely arises from a read error. CDR3 residues: CASSFTGNYGYTY. The CDR3 coding sequence is TGTGCCAGCAGTTTCACAGGCAACTATGGCTACACCTAC. The J gene is TRBJ1-2, the V gene TRBV12-3 or TRBV12-4; a possible D gene is TRBD1 (5 bases). Trimming took 3 bases from V and 2 from J, leaving 7 bases between them. CDR3 length: 13 residues.

Details on this clonotype: This may come from a read error, since a much larger clone is one base off. The chain employs TRBV7-2 and TRBJ2-2; possible D gene TRBD1, 5 bases. The CDR3 covers 16 residues. The germline V gene encodes CDR1 SGHTA and CDR2 FQGNSA. The V end lost 5 bases, the J end lost 4 bases, and 17 bases lay between the germline ends. Here the CDR3 DNA reads TGTGCCAGCAGCCCTATGTGGGGCAGTACCACCGGGGAGCTGTTTTTT. Translating it yields CASSPMWGSTTGELFF. Supplemented by reference TRBV7-2 and TRBJ2-2, the full variable domain reads GAGVSQSPSNKVTEKGKDVELRCDPISGHTALYWYRQSLGQGLEFLIYFQGNSAPDKSGLPSDRFSAERTGGSVSTLTIQRTQQEDSAVYLCASSPMWGSTTGELFFGEGSRLTVL.

This clonotype showed up just a few times. The chain uses TRBV2 and TRBJ2-7; TRBD1 aligns across 11 bases. Germline lookup yields CDR1 SNHLY and CDR2 FYNNEI. Losses at the gene ends were 7 bases for V and 3 bases for J; bases not matched to a gene: 2. The CDR3 loop spans 13 amino acids. The CDR3 spells CASTGTGGYEQYF. The CDR3 nucleotides are TGTGCCAGCACAGGGACAGGGGGCTACGAGCAGTACTTC.

In its sample, this clonotype was seen a few times. The chain links TRBV7-6 to TRBJ2-3, with D unresolved. The CDR3 has 13 residues. Trimming took off 5 bases at V and 5 bases at J, with 11 bases between the two ends. Looked up from germline, CDR1 is SGHVS and CDR2 is FNYEAQ. CDR3 amino acids: CASSPVRRDTQYF. CDR3 in DNA: TGTGCCAGCAGCCCCGTGAGGAGAGATACGCAGTATTTT.

This clonotype was detected ten times or more. Here the CDR3 reads CASSSYMNTEAFF. Here the CDR3 DNA reads TGTGCCAGCAGCTCCTACATGAACACTGAAGCTTTCTTT. The chain couples TRBV7-2 to TRBJ1-1; D remains unclear. The CDR3 is made up of 13 amino acids. The germline CDR1 and CDR2 sequences are SGHTA and FQGNSA. Trimming stripped 4 bases from V and 0 bases from J, with 6 bases between.

This clonotype was detected ten times or more. The CDR3 DNA sequence: TGTGCCAGCAGCATATTTCCCCCGATGGATCAGCCCCAGCATTTT. Protein: CASSIFPPMDQPQHF. The rearrangement uses TRBV5-4 and TRBJ1-5; no definite D call. The CDR3 extends over 15 amino acids. V was cut by 4 bases and J by 5 bases, with 16 bases left in between. Germline V gives CDR1 SGHNT, CDR2 YYREEE (reference sequence). The variable domain in full, with the rest retrieved from reference TRBV5-4 and TRBJ1-5, is ETGVTQSPTHLIKTRGQQVTLRCSSQSGHNTVSWYQQALGQGPQFIFQYYREEENGRGNFPPRFSGLQFPNYSSELNVNALELDDSALYLCASSIFPPMDQPQHFGDGTRLSIL.

This clonotype was seen only a few times. J is TRBJ1-2 and V is TRBV28; D perhaps matches TRBD1 (6 bases). Trimming pared 6 bases from V and 4 bases from J, leaving 24 bases between. The germline V gene has CDR1 MDHEN and CDR2 SYDVKM. The length of the CDR3 is 17 residues. The CDR3 DNA reads TGTGCCAGCAGCTTTGGGACCGCCGGGACACTGTCCTATGGCTACACCTTC. It is translated as CASSFGTAGTLSYGYTF.

The J gene is TRBJ1-5, the V gene TRBV20-1, with D unclear. This CDR3 comprises 14 residues. The V gene lost 6 bases and the J gene lost 5 bases, with 17 bases spanning the gap. Germline V gene data show CDR1 as DFQATT and CDR2 as SNEGSKA (reference sequence). As DNA, the CDR3 is TGCAGTGCGCCTGGGGTCCCCGGGGATCAGCCCCAGCATTTT. Translated, it gives CSAPGVPGDQPQHF.

The chain uses TRBV10-3 and TRBJ2-3; TRBD1 might be the D (5 bases). V was cut by 0 bases and J by 1 base, with 5 bases left in between. This CDR3 spans 14 amino acids. Germline lookup yields CDR1 ENHRY and CDR2 SYGVKD. CDR3 residues: CAISESTGTDTQYF. The CDR3 DNA is TGTGCCATCAGTGAGTCGACAGGCACAGATACGCAGTATTTT.

This clonotype was picked up many times. The chain joins TRBV4-2 to TRBJ2-7, with D maybe TRBD1 (7 bases). Germline V gene sequence: CDR1 LGHNA, CDR2 YNFKEQ. This CDR3 is 14 amino acids long. Trimming cost V 5 bases and J 6 bases, with 17 bases left between them. This chain's CDR3 is CASSVQGSEGEQYF. The CDR3 DNA reads TGTGCCAGCAGCGTACAGGGGTCGGAGGGCGAGCAGTACTTC.

This chain joins TRBV18 and TRBJ2-7, with TRBD2 identical over 9 bases. V gave up 2 bases and J gave up 5 bases; unmatched junction bases: 19. The CDR3 totals 19 residues. The germline CDR1 and CDR2 sequences are KGHSH and LQKENI. CDR3 protein: CASSPGQGLAGRPPNEQYF. The CDR3 DNA sequence: TGTGCCAGCTCACCAGGCCAGGGGCTAGCGGGGCGCCCCCCGAACGAGCAGTACTTC.

The chain joins TRBV20-1 to TRBJ1-5; 8 nucleotides agree with TRBD1. CDR1 and CDR2 from the germline V gene are DFQATT and SNEGSKA (reference sequence). This CDR3 region has 16 residues. V dropped 1 base and J dropped 7; count of bases not matched to a gene: 12. The CDR3 loop is CSARAQEDRAEQPQHF. DNA of the CDR3: TGCAGTGCTAGAGCTCAGGAGGACAGGGCCGAACAGCCCCAGCATTTT.

A few counts support this clonotype. The chain uses TRBV28 and TRBJ2-7, with TRBD1 matching 7 bases. The CDR3 spans 16 residues. The germline CDR1 and CDR2 sequences are MDHEN and SYDVKM. Trimming cost V 3 bases and J 7 bases; bases outside gene matches: 15. This CDR3 is CASSFYPVFGQDEQYF. CDR3 nucleotide sequence: TGTGCCAGCAGTTTTTATCCAGTTTTTGGACAGGATGAGCAGTACTTC.

This clonotype is a singleton in its sample. A much larger clone lies a single base off, so this may be a read error. The chain combines TRBV7-2 with TRBJ2-2; TRBD2 aligns across 11 bases. The junction had 4 bases not matched to a gene; V was cut back by 6 bases and J by 7 bases. The CDR3 spans 14 residues. The germline gives CDR1 SGHTA, CDR2 FQGNSA. DNA for the CDR3: TGTGCCAGCAGAGCCGGGACTAGCGGCGGGGAGCTGTTTTTT. It codes for CASRAGTSGGELFF.